This T cell receptor beta chain was retrieved from a study of blood T cell repertoires in COVID-19. At the level of the study: Sites across the United States, Italy and Spain contributed samples from acute and convalescent COVID-19.

Original analysis: Counts of nucleated cells, estimated from reference gene primer amplification, were obtained. This table comes from immunoSEQ multiplex PCR, and its TCRdb copy is limited to in-frame clones, with some not included. V and J calls and clone size are copied from that table; D and trimming were computed from the DNA. The sample has under 200,000 clones; roughly nine tenths are singletons. The CDR3 spans 15 residues. The ends were cut back, 5 bases at V and 2 bases at J, with 15 bases in the middle. Looked up from germline, CDR1 is SGHTA and CDR2 is FQGNSA. This receptor was taken from a man over 45 with acute or convalescent COVID-19. What was sequenced was peripheral blood. The chain employs TRBV7-2 and TRBJ1-2, with D maybe TRBD1 (5 bases). DNA of the CDR3: TGTGCCAGCAGCACAGACGGTACAGGAAACTATGGCTACACCTTC. This encodes CASSTDGTGNYGYTF.